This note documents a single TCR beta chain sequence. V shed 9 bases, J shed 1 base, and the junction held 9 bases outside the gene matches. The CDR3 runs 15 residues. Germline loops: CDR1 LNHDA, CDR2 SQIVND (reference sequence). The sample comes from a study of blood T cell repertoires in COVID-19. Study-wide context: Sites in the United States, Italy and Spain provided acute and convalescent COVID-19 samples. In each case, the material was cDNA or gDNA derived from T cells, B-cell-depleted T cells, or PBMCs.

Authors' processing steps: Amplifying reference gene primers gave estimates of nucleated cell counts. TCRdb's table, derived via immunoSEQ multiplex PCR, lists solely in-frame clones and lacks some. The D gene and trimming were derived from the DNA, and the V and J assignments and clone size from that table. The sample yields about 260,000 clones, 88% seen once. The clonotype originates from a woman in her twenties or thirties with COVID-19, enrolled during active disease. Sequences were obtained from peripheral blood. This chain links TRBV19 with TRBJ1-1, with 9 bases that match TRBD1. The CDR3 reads CASTQQGARNTEAFF. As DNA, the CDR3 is TGTGCCAGCACCCAACAGGGGGCAAGGAACACTGAAGCTTTCTTT.